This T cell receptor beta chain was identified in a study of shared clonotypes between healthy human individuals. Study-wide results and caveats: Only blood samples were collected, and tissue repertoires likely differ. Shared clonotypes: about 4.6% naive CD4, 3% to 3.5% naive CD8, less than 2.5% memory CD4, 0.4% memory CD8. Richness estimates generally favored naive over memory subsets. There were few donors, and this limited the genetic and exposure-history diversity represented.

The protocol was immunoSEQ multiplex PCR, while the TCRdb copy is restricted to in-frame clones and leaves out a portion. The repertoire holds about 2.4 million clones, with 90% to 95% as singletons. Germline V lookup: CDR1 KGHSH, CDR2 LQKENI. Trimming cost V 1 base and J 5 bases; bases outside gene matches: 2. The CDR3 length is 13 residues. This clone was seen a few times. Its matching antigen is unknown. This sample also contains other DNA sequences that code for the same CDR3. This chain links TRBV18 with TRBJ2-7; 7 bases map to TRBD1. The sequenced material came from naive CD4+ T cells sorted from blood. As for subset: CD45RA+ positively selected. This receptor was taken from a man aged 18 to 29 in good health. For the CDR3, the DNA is TGTGCCAGCTCACCACAGGGGGCTAACGAGCAGTACTTC. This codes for CASSPQGANEQYF. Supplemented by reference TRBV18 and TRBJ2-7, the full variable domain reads NAGVMQNPRHLVRRRGQEARLRCSPMKGHSHVYWYRQLPEEGLKFMVYLQKENIIDESGMPKERFSAEFPKEGPSILRIQQVVRGDSAAYFCASSPQGANEQYFGPGTRLTVT.